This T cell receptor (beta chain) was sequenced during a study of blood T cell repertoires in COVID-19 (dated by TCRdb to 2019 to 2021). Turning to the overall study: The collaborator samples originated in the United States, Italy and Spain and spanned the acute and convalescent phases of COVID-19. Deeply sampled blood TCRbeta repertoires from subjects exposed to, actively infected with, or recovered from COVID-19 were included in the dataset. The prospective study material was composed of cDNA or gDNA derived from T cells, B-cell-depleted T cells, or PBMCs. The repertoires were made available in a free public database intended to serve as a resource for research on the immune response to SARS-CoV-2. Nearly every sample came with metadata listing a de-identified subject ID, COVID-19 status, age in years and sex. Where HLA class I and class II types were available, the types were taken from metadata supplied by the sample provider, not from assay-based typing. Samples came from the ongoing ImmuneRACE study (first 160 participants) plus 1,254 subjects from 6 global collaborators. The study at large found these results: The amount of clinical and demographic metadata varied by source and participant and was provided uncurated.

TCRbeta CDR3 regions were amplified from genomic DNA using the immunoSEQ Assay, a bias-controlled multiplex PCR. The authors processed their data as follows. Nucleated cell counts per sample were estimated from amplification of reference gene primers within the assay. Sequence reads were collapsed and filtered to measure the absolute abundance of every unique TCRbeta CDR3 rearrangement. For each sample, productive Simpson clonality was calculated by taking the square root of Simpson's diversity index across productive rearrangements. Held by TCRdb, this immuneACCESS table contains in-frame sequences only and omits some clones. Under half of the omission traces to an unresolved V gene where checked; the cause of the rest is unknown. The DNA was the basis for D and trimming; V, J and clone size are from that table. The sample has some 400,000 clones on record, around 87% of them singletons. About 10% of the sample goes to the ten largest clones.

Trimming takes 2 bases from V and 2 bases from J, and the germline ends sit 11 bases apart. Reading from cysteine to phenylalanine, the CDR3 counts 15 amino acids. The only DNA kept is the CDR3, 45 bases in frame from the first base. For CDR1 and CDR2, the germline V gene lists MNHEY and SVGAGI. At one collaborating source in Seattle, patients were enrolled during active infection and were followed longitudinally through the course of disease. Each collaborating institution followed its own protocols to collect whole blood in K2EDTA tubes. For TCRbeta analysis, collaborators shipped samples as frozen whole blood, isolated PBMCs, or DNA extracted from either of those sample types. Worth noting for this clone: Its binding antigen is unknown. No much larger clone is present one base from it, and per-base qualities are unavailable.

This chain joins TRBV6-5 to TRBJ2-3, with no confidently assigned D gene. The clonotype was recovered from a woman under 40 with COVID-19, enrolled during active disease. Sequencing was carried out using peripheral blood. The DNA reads TGTGCCAGCAGTTACGACACGTATTCCACAGATACGCAGTATTTT. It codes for CASSYDTYSTDTQYF.